One and the same sample provided the 7 T cell receptor beta chains below, sequenced in a study of early T cells in non-severe SARS-CoV-2 infection. TCRdb re-analysed the 5' RACE reads in MiXCR, keeping a single row per CDR3 protein. The table lists around 52,000 distinct CDR3 sequences, roughly 11% of them singletons. Source material: whole blood. The receptors shown here come from an adult who was a healthcare worker with PCR-confirmed SARS-CoV-2 infection or an uninfected control (not recorded which).

The chain couples TRBV7-7 to TRBJ2-6, with a possible D match to TRBD2 (5 bases). The CDR3 runs 16 residues. V was pared by 5 bases and J by 3 bases, with 14 bases between. Germline values: CDR1 SSHAT, CDR2 FNYEAQ (reference sequence). The CDR3 coding sequence is TGTGCCAGCAGCCTCGGTTTGGGAGTTGGGGCCAACGTCCTGACTTTC. Translated: CASSLGLGVGANVLTF.

This clonotype was counted ten times or more. The V gene is TRBV28, the J gene TRBJ2-5; D gene ambiguous. Trimming pared 3 bases from V and 5 bases from J, leaving 13 bases between. Germline assignment: CDR1 MDHEN and CDR2 SYDVKM. CDR3 size: 14 residues. Here the CDR3 reads CASSFVRSRETQYF. CDR3 DNA sequence: TGTGCCAGCAGTTTTGTCCGGAGTCGGGAGACCCAGTACTTC. Full variable domain (missing parts from reference TRBV28 and TRBJ2-5): DVKVTQSSRYLVKRTGEKVFLECVQDMDHENMFWYRQDPGLGLRLIYFSYDVKMKEKGDIPEGYSVSREKKERFSLILESASTNQTSMYLCASSFVRSRETQYFGPGTRLLVL.

This clonotype was found many times. The chain carries TRBV28 and TRBJ2-3; TRBD1 or TRBD2 may be the D gene (5 bases each). Germline CDR1 reads MDHEN; CDR2 reads SYDVKM. This CDR3 region has 17 residues. V was trimmed by 6 bases and J by 5 bases, leaving 24 bases between them. The CDR3 DNA is TGTGCCAGCAGCCGAGGGACGGGTCGGACCCTACAAGATACGCAGTATTTT. Translation: CASSRGTGRTLQDTQYF. The complete variable domain, with remaining parts taken from reference TRBV28 and TRBJ2-3, reads DVKVTQSSRYLVKRTGEKVFLECVQDMDHENMFWYRQDPGLGLRLIYFSYDVKMKEKGDIPEGYSVSREKKERFSLILESASTNQTSMYLCASSRGTGRTLQDTQYFGPGTRLTVL.

In this sample, this clonotype turned up many times. The CDR3 here is CSARGGTVNQPQHF. CDR3 nucleotides: TGCAGTGCTAGAGGGGGGACAGTAAATCAGCCCCAGCATTTT. The chain links TRBV20-1 to TRBJ1-5; 7 bases map to TRBD1. V dropped 1 base and J dropped 4; count of bases not matched to a gene: 4. Germline CDR1 is DFQATT and CDR2 is SNEGSKA (reference sequence). CDR3 length equals 14 residues.

This clonotype has only a few counts. One junction end disagrees with the germline gene, perhaps due to a read error. The chain uses TRBV25-1 and TRBJ1-6; 7 bases are shared with TRBD1. CDR1 and CDR2 (germline): MGHDK, SYGVNS. This CDR3 has 12 amino acids. The CDR3 spells CASTGQSSPPHF. Written as DNA, the CDR3 is TGTGCCAGCACGGGACAGTCTTCACCCCCCCACTTT. The whole variable domain, remainder taken from reference TRBV25-1 and TRBJ1-6, is EADIYQTPRYLVIGTGKKITLECSQTMGHDKMYWYQQDPGMELHLIHYSYGVNSTEKGDLSSESTVSRIRTEHFPLTLESARPSHTSQYLCASTGQSSPPHFGNGTRLTVT.

Many counts were recorded for this clonotype. The J gene is TRBJ2-1, the V gene TRBV7-2, with 9 positions matching TRBD2. The CDR3 runs 19 residues. The germline CDR1 and CDR2 sequences are SGHTA and FQGNSA. V was pared by 5 bases and J by 0 bases, with 14 bases of the junction left unmatched. The CDR3 DNA reads as TGTGCCAGCAGCCACAGTCTAGCGGGATATACGAGCTCCTACAATGAGCAGTTCTTC. Amino acid sequence: CASSHSLAGYTSSYNEQFF.

This clonotype was seen a handful of times. V gene TRBV3-1 combines with J gene TRBJ1-3; TRBD1 aligns across 9 bases. The V segment lost 4 bases and the J segment 0 bases; nucleotides outside the gene matches: 4. The CDR3 loop spans 16 amino acids. The germline CDR1 and CDR2 sequences are LGHDT and YNNKEL (reference sequence). The CDR3 nucleotides read TGTGCCAGCAGCCGCCACAGGGGGCCCTCTGGAAACACCATATATTTT. It specifies CASSRHRGPSGNTIYF.